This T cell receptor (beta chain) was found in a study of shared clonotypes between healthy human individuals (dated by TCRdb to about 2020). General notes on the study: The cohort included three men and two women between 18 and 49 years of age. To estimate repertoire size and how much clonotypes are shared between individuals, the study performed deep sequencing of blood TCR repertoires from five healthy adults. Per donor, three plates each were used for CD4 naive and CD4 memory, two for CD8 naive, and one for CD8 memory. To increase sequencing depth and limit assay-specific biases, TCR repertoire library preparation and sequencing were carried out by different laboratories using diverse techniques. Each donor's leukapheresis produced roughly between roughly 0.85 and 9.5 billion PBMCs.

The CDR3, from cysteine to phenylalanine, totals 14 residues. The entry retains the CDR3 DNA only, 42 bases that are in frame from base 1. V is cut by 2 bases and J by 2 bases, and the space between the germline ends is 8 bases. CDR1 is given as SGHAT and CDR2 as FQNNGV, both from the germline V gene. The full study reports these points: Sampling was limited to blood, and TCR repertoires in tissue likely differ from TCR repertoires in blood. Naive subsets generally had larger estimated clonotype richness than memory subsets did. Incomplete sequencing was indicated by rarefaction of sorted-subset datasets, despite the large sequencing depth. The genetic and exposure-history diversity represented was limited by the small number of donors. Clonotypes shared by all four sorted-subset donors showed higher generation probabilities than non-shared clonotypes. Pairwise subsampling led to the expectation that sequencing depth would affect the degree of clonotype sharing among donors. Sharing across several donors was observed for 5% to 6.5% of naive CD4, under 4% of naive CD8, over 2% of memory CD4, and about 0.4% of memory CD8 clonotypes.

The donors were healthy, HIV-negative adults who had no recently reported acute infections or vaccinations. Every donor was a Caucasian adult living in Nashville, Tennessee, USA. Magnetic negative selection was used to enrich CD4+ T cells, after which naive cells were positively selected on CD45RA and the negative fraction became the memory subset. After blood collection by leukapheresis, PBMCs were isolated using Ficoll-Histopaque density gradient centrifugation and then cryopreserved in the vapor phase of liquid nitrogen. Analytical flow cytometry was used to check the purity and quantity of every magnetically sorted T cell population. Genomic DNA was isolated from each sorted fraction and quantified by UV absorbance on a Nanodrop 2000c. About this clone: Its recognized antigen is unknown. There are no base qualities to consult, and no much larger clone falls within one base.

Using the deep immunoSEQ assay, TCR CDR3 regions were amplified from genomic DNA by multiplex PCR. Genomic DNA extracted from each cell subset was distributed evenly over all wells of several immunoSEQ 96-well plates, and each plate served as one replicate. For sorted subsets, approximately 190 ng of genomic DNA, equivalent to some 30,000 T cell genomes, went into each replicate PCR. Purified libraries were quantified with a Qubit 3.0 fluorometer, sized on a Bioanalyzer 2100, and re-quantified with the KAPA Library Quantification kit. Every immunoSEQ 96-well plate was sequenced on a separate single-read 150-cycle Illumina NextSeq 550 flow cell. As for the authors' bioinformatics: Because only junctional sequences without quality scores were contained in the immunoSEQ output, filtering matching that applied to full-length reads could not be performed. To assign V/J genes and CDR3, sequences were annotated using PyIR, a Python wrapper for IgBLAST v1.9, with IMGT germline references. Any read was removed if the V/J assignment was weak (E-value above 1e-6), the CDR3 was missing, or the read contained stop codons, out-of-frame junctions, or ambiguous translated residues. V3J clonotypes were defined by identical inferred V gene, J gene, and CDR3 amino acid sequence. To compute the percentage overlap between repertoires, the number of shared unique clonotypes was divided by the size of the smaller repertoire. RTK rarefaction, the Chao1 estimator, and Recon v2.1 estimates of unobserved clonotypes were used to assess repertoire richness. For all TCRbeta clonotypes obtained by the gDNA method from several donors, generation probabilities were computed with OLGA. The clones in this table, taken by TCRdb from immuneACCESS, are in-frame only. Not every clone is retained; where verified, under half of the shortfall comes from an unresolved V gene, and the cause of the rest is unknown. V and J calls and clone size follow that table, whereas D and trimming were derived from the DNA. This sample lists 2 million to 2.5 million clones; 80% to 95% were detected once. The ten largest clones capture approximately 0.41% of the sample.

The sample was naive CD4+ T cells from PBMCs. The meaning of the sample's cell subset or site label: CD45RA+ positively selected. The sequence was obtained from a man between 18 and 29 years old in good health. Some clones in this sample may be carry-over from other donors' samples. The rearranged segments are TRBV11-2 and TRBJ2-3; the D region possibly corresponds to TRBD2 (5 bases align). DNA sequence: TGTGCCAGCAGCTTATCCCTAGCCACAGATACGCAGTATTTT. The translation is CASSLSLATDTQYF.